This TCR beta chain was recorded in a study of OX40 agonist ivuxolimab in advanced cancers. For the study at large: Dosing consisted of intravenous ivuxolimab at 0.01 to 10 mg/kg every 2 weeks. Cohort: approximately 83% men, mean age about 60, aged roughly 20 to 79.

Clones were sequenced by immunoSEQ multiplex PCR, and TCRdb holds only the in-frame ones, with some missing. The table records 15,000 or so clones, roughly three quarters of them present only once. With autoimmune disease history or systemic immunosuppression, patients were excluded. Germline V gene lookup returns CDR1 SGDLS and CDR2 YYNGEE. The length of the CDR3 is 12 residues. V was pared by 3 bases and J by 5 bases, with 7 bases between. V is TRBV9 and J is TRBJ2-3; D is undetermined. The TCR comes from an adult with an advanced solid tumor such as melanoma, head and neck, liver or kidney cancer. The source was CD4+ or CD8+ T cells sorted from blood, collected in a trial of the OX40 agonist ivuxolimab. The CDR3 DNA reads TGTGCCAGCAGCGACACGGGAGATACGCAGTATTTT. Protein sequence: CASSDTGDTQYF.